The T cell receptor beta chain described here comes from a study of Tregs in tolerant kidney transplant recipients (dated by TCRdb to about 2019). Background on the whole study: Before combined kidney and bone marrow transplantation, this study identified donor-specific regulatory T cells using TCRbeta sequencing and then followed those same cells after transplant. TCRbeta repertoire sequencing was used in a few healthy controls to compare several ways of expanding Tregs specific for an allogeneic donor. On the study overall, not on this receptor specifically: The study was limited by small patient numbers, and the findings need validation in larger populations and under other immunosuppression protocols. Although technical replication error seemed to be minimal, the question of biological reproducibility was not addressed directly. The most biologically relevant and donor-specific TCRbeta repertoire appeared to be identified by expanding Tregs with activated donor B cells.

This clone has only one observation. Its antigen remains unidentified. Base quality data are lacking; no much larger clone is found one base away. For TCRbeta CDR3 sequencing, genomic DNA was extracted from sorted cells using the QIAGEN DNeasy Blood and Tissue Kit. High-throughput TCRbeta CDR3 sequencing was carried out commercially through immunoSEQ, with PCR amplification with bias correction and internal controls included. Turning to the authors' computational methods: Unique productive TCRbeta sequences were defined by CDR3 nucleotide sequence when primers matched and otherwise by CDR3 amino acid sequence together with Vbeta and Jbeta genes. As a correction for sorting error, sequences shared between sorted populations at a frequency ratio of 2:1 or less were discarded, and the remaining shared sequences were assigned to the higher population. Donor-reactive sequences were defined as at least 5-fold expanded in CFSE-low cells versus unstimulated cells, with frequency of at least 0.01% in CFSE-low cells. Repertoire divergence was quantified by Jensen-Shannon divergence using the top 100 TCRbeta sequences ranked by frequency. For any sample with multiple sequencing runs, sorting error was corrected in each run separately before the runs were pooled. The table was pulled from immuneACCESS by TCRdb, which kept in-frame rearrangements only. Such tables lose some clones; where checked, under half of the loss comes from unresolved V genes, and the rest has no known cause. The V and J calls and clone size come from that table; D and trimming were worked out from the DNA. The table for this sample lists tens of thousands of clones; 65% to 85% of them were counted only once. Roughly 4% of the sample is in the top ten clones.

The germline V gene yields SGHAT for CDR1 and FQNNGV for CDR2. V and J are truncated by 4 bases and 4 bases respectively, leaving an intervening sequence of 4 bases. CDR3 length: 11 amino acids, cysteine to phenylalanine. Of the read, only the CDR3 DNA is kept; its 33 bases are in frame from base 1. Thawed PBMCs were FACS-sorted into unstimulated Tregs (CD4+CD25+CD127-), CD4+ non-Tregs (CD4+CD25-), CD4 cells and CD8 cells. Healthy control blood was obtained either as purchased buffy coats or from healthy volunteers. Healthy control blood was processed to PBMCs with a Ficoll density gradient and then cryopreserved, whereas patient PBMCs were collected both before and after transplant.

The receptor chain draws on TRBV11-2 and TRBJ1-2, with the D gene too uncertain to name. The specimen sequenced was CD4+ T cells from blood. The TCR comes from a human donor in good health. Here the CDR3 is given as CASSWVYGYTF. The DNA is as follows: TGTGCCAGCAGCTGGGTCTATGGCTACACCTTC.